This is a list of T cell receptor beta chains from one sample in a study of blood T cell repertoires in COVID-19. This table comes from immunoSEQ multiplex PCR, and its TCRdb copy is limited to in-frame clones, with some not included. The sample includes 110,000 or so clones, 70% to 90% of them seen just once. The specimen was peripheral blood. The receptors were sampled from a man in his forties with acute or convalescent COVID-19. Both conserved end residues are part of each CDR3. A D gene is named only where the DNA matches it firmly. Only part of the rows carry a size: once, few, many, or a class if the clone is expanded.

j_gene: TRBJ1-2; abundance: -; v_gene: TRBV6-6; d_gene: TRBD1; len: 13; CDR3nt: TGTGCCAGCAGTCCCACAGGGGACTATGGCTACACCTTC; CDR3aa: CASSPTGDYGYTF
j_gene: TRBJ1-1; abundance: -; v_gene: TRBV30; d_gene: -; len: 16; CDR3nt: TGTGCCTGGAGTGTACGATGGGGGGAGGTTGGCACTGAAGCTTTCTTT; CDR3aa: CAWSVRWGEVGTEAFF
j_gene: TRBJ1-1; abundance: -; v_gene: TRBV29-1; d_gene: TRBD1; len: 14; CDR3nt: TGCAGCGTTGGGGGGGACAGGGGGAACACTGAAGCTTTCTTT; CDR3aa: CSVGGDRGNTEAFF
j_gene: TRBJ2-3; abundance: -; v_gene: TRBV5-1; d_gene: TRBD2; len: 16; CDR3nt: TGCGCCAGCAGCCGGACTAGCGGGGGGGCCCCAGATACGCAGTATTTT; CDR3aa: CASSRTSGGAPDTQYF
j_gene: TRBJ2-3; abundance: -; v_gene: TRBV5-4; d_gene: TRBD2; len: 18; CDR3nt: TGTGCCAGCAGCCCACCTGGACTAGCGGGTACTAGCACAGATACGCAGTATTTT; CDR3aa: CASSPPGLAGTSTDTQYF
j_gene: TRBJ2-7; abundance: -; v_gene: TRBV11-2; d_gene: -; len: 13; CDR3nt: TGTGCCAGCAGCATAGGACAGACCTACGAGCAGTACTTC; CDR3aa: CASSIGQTYEQYF
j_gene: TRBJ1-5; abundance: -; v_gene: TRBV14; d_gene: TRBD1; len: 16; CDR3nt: TGTGCCAGCAGCCCGACAGGGTCCGGGGGCAATCAGCCCCAGCATTTT; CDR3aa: CASSPTGSGGNQPQHF
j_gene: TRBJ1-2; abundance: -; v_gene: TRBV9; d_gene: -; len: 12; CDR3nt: TGTGCCAGCAGTGGGGGGTACTATGGCTACACCTTC; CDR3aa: CASSGGYYGYTF
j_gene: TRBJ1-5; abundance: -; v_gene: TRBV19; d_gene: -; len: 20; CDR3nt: TGTGCCAGTAGTATAGATCCAGAGAAAGGTTCGACTCCTAGCAATCAGCCCCAGCATTTT; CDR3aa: CASSIDPEKGSTPSNQPQHF
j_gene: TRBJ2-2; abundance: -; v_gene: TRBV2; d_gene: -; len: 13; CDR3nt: TGTGCCAGCAGTGACCAGGGGTACGGGGAGCTGTTTTTT; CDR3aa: CASSDQGYGELFF
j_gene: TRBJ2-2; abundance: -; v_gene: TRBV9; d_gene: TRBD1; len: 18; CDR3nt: TGTGCCAGCAGCGCCCCCGGGACAGGGGACCCGAACACCGGGGAGCTGTTTTTT; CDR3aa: CASSAPGTGDPNTGELFF
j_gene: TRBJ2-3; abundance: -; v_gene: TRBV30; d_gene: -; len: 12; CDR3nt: TGTGCCTGGAGTCCCCCCTCAGATACGCAGTATTTT; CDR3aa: CAWSPPSDTQYF
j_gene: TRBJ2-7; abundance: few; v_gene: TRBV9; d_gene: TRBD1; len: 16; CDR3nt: TGTGCCAGCAGCGTAGATTTCCGGCAGGGGGCAAACGAGCAGTACTTC; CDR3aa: CASSVDFRQGANEQYF
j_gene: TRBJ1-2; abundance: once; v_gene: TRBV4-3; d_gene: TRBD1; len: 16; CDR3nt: TGCGCCAGCAGCCAAGACAGCGGACAGGGGGCAAGTGGCTACACCTTC; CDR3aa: CASSQDSGQGASGYTF
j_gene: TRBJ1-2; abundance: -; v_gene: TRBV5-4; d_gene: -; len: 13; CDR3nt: TGTGCCAGCAGCTTGCAGGGAGGCTATGGCTACACCTTC; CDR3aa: CASSLQGGYGYTF
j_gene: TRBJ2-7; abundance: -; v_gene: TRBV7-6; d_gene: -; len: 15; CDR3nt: TGTGCCAGCAGCCGTACCTCAGGGGGGCAATACGAGCAGTACTTC; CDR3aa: CASSRTSGGQYEQYF
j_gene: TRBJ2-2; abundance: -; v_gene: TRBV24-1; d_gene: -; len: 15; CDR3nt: TGTGCCACCAGTGATTTGAGAAGGAGCACCGGGGAGCTGTTTTTT; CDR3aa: CATSDLRRSTGELFF
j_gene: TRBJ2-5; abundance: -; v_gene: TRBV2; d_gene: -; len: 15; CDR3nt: TGTGCCAGCAGCGTTAGTCCAGGGAAAGCGGAGACCCAGTACTTC; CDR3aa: CASSVSPGKAETQYF
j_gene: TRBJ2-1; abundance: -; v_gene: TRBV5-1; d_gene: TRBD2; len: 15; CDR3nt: TGCGCCAGCAGCATTCTATGGGGGGGGAACAATGAGCAGTTCTTC; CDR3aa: CASSILWGGNNEQFF
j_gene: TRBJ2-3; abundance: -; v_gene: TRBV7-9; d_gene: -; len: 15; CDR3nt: TGTGCCAGCAGCCGCCCAGGAACAGTCACAGATACGCAGTATTTT; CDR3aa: CASSRPGTVTDTQYF
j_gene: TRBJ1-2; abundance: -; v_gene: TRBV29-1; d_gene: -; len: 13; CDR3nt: TGCAGCGTTGGTAATCTGGGGAGTGGTGGCTACACCTTC; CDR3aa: CSVGNLGSGGYTF
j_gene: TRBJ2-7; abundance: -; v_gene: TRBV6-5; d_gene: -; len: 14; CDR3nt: TGTGCCAGCAGTTACATTCTAGAAGGCTACGAGCAGTACTTC; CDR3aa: CASSYILEGYEQYF
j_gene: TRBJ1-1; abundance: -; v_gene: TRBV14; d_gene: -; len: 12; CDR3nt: TGTGCCAGCGGAACAGGGTGGACTGAAGCTTTCTTT; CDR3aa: CASGTGWTEAFF
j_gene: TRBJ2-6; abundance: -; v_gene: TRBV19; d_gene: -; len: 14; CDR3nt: TGTGCCAGTGCCCCAGGGTTTGGGGCCAACGTCCTGACTTTC; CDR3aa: CASAPGFGANVLTF
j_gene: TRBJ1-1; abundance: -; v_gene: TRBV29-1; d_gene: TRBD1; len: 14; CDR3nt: TGCAGCGTTGACGGGCAGGGGGTGAACACTGAAGCTTTCTTT; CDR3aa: CSVDGQGVNTEAFF
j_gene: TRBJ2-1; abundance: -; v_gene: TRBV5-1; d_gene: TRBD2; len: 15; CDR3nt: TGCGCCAGCAGCCCCAGCGGGGGTGTCGGCAATGAGCAGTTCTTC; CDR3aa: CASSPSGGVGNEQFF
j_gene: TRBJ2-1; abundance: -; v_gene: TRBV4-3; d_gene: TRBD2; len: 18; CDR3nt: TGCGCCAGCAGCCAAGAGGCAGCGGGGGCCGTAGTGTACAATGAGCAGTTCTTC; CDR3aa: CASSQEAAGAVVYNEQFF
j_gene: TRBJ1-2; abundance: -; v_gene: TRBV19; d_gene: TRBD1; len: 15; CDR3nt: TGTGCCAGTACTAATTGGGACAGGGAGCATTATGGCTACACCTTC; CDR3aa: CASTNWDREHYGYTF
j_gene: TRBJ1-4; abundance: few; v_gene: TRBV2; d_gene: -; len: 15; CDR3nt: TGTGCCAGCAGTGAACTGGGAGGAACTAATGAAAAACTGTTTTTT; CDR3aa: CASSELGGTNEKLFF